One and the same sample provided the 8 T cell receptor beta chains below, sequenced in a study of cytomegalovirus exposure and HLA in healthy donors. PCR involved 60 Vbeta and 13 Jbeta primers. Using immunoSEQ multiplex PCR, the repertoire was profiled, and TCRdb retains in-frame clones only, with some absent. The sample comprises approximately 190,000 clones, 55% to 75% of which are singletons, and around 3% rests with the top ten. The sequenced sample was PBMCs. These receptors all come from a man aged 35 to 55 in good health and CMV-seropositive.

V gene TRBV5-1 combines with J gene TRBJ2-6; D is unclear. Germline-derived CDR1 and CDR2 are SGHRS and YFSETQ. CDR3 size: 15 residues. Trimming took off 4 bases at V and 4 bases at J, with 12 bases between the two ends. In DNA, the CDR3 is TGCGCCAGCAGCCCCGAAGGAGTAGGGGCCAACGTCCTGACTTTC. This encodes CASSPEGVGANVLTF.

The chain employs TRBV5-6 and TRBJ1-4; TRBD1 might be the D (5 bases). CDR1 and CDR2 from the germline V gene are SGHDT and YYEEEE. The CDR3 is 14 residues long. V was clipped by 0 bases and J by 5 bases, with 8 bases between them. The CDR3 region is CASSLDRRNEKLFF. The CDR3 DNA follows: TGTGCCAGCAGCTTGGACAGGAGAAATGAAAAACTGTTTTTT.

The genes are TRBV29-1 and TRBJ2-3; TRBD1 might be the D (5 bases). V was clipped by 7 bases and J by 1 base, with 15 bases between them. This CDR3 has 14 amino acids. CDR1 and CDR2 (germline): SQVTM, ANQGSEA. This chain's CDR3 is CSGSRDWGTDTQYF. DNA for the CDR3: TGCAGCGGTAGCAGGGATTGGGGCACAGATACGCAGTATTTT.

V and J are TRBV27 and TRBJ2-3, with no clear D. V shed 4 bases and J shed 4 bases, with 9 bases lying between them. The CDR3 extends over 13 amino acids. Germline CDR1 MNHEY, CDR2 SMNVEV (reference sequence). Here the CDR3 reads CASSSLPPDTQYF. CDR3 DNA: TGTGCCAGCAGTTCACTCCCCCCAGATACGCAGTATTTT.

The chain has TRBV5-1 and TRBJ2-7; 7 bases fit TRBD1. The CDR3 is 14 residues long. Germline values: CDR1 SGHRS, CDR2 YFSETQ. The ends lost 4 bases at V and 3 bases at J; junction bases unmatched: 7. CDR3 protein: CASSHPGQHYEQYF. Here the CDR3 DNA reads TGCGCCAGCAGCCACCCGGGACAGCACTACGAGCAGTACTTC.

CDR3 bases: TGCAGCGTTGAATATGACACTGAAGCTTTCTTT. Protein: CSVEYDTEAFF. J is TRBJ1-1 and V is TRBV29-1, with D uncertain. With 2 bases removed from V and 3 bases from J, the gap between germline ends came to 4 bases. Germline V CDR1 and CDR2: SQVTM, ANQGSEA. This CDR3 comprises 11 residues.

The J gene is TRBJ2-7, the V gene TRBV13; 10 nucleotides align to TRBD1. The germline V gene encodes CDR1 PRHDT and CDR2 FYEKMQ (reference sequence). After removal of 1 base from V and 5 bases from J, the junction contained 17 bases not matched to a gene. There are 19 residues in the CDR3. CDR3 loop: CASSLEARSRDRGFNEQYF. The CDR3 region has the DNA TGTGCCAGCAGCTTAGAGGCACGATCCCGGGACAGGGGTTTCAACGAGCAGTACTTC.

On this clone: A read error may account for a junction end that differs from germline. The gene calls are TRBV7-9 and TRBJ1-2; D not certain. The CDR3 covers 14 residues. Per germline, CDR1 SEHNR and CDR2 FQNEAQ (reference sequence). The CDR3 loop is CSSSLDGSDYGYTF. In nucleotides, the CDR3 is TGTTCCAGCAGCTTAGATGGCAGTGACTATGGCTACACCTTC. Full variable domain (outside the CDR3, taken from reference TRBV7-9 and TRBJ1-2): DTGVSQNPRHKITKRGQNVTFRCDPISEHNRLYWYRQTLGQGPEFLTYFQNEAQLEKSRLLSDRFSAERPKGSFSTLEIQRTEQGDSAMYLCSSSLDGSDYGYTFGSGTRLTVV.